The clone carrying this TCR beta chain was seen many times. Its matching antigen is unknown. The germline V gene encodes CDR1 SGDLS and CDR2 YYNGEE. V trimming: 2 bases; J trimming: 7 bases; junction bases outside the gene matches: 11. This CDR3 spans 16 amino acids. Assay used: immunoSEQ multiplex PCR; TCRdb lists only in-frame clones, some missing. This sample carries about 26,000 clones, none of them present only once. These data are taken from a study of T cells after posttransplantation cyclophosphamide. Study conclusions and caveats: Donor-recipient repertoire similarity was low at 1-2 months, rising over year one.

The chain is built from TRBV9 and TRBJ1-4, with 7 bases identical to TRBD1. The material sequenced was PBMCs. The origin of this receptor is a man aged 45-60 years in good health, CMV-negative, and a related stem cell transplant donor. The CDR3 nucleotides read TGTGCCAGCAGCGTTACAGGGGCGTATCGGGGTGAAAAACTGTTTTTT. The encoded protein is CASSVTGAYRGEKLFF.